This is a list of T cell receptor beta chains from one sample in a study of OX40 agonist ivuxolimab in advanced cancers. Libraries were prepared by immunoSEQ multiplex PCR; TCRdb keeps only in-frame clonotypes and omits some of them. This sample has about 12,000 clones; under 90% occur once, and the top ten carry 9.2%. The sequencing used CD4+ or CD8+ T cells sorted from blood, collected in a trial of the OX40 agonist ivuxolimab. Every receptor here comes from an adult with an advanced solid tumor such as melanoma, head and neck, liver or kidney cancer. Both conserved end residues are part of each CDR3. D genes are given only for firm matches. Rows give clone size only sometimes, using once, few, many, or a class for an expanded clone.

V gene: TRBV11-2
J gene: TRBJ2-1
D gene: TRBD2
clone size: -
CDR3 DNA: TGTGCCAGCAGCCCCCGACTAGCCGACAATGAGCAGTTCTTC
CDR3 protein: CASSPRLADNEQFF

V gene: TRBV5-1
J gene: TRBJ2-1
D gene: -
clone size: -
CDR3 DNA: TGCGCCAGCACCCCCAGTGGAGGGGAGCAGTTCTTC
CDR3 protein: CASTPSGGEQFF

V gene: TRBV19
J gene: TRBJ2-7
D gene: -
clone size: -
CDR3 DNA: TGTGCCAGTAGTATATCGGACACTGCTGCCTACGAGCAGTACTTC
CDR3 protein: CASSISDTAAYEQYF

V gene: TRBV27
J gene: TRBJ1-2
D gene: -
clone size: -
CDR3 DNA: TGTGCCAGCAGTCTCCACAGGGCGTTAAAGGTTTATGGCTACACCTTC
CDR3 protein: CASSLHRALKVYGYTF

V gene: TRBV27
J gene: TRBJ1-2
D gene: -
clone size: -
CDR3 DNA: TGTGCCAGCAGTTTAGGCGCAGGGTTCTATGGCTACACCTTC
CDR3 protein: CASSLGAGFYGYTF

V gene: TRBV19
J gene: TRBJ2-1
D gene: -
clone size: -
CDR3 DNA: TGTGCCAGTAGTGGAGTACAGGTATCCTACAATGAGCAGTTCTTC
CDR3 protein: CASSGVQVSYNEQFF

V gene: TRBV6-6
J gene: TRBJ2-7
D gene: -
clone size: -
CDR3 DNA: TGTGCCAGCAGTTACTCGATGGCCGGCCCCTACGAGCAGTACTTC
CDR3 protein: CASSYSMAGPYEQYF

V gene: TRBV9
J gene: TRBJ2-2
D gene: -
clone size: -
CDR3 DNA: TGTGCCAGCAGCGTAGCTGGAGAGGCCGGGGAGCTGTTTTTT
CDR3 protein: CASSVAGEAGELFF

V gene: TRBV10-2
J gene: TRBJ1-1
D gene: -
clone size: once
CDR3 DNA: TGCGCCAGCAGTGAGTCGACGGGGGTAAACACTGAAGCTTTCTTT
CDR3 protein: CASSESTGVNTEAFF

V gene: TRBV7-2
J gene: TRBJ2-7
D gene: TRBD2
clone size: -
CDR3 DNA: TGTGCCAGCAGCCCAGGGGCTAGCGGGGATTCCTACGAGCAGTACTTC
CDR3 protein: CASSPGASGDSYEQYF

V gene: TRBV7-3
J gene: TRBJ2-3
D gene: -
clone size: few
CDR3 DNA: TGTGCCAGCAGCTCCTCAGGGGCAGATACGCAGTATTTT
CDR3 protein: CASSSSGADTQYF

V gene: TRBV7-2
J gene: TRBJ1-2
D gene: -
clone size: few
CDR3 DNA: TGTGCCAGCAGCCCTGGTGGGGACTATGGCTACACCTTC
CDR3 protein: CASSPGGDYGYTF

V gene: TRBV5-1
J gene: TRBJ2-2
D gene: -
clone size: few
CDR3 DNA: TGCGCCAGCAGCTTTGCCGGGGAGCTGTTTTTT
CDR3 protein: CASSFAGELFF

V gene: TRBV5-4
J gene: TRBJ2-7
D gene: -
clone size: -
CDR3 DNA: TGTGCCAGCAGCCTGGGGATTTACGAGCAGTACTTC
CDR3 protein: CASSLGIYEQYF

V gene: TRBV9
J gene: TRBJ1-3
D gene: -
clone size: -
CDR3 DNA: TGTGCCAGCAGCGTAGTCGGCAGCTCAAGCTCTGGAAACACCATATATTTT
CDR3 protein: CASSVVGSSSSGNTIYF

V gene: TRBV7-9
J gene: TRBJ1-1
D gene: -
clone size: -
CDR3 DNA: TGTGCCAGCAGCTTAGAGCACAGAGAAAATGAAGCTTTCTTT
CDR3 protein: CASSLEHRENEAFF

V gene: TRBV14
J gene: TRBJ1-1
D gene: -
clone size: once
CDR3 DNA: TGTGCCAGCAGCTTCGGTCTTAACACTGAAGCTTTCTTT
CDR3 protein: CASSFGLNTEAFF

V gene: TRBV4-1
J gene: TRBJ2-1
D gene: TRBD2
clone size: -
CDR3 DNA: TGCGCCAGCAGCCACACAGCCACTAGCGGGGGGGAGGATGAGCAGTTCTTC
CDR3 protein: CASSHTATSGGEDEQFF

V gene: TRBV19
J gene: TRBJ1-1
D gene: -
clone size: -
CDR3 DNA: TGTGCCAGTAGTGGGGCTTGGAACACTGAAGCTTTCTTT
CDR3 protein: CASSGAWNTEAFF

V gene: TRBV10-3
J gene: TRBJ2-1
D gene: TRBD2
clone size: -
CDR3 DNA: TGTGCCATCAGTGATGATCGGACTAGCGGGGAAAATGAGCAGTTCTTC
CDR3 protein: CAISDDRTSGENEQFF

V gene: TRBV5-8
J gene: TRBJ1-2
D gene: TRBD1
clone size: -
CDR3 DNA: TGTGCCAGCAGCTTGGGGACAGGGGGCACCCGGCGGCCCTATGGCTACACCTTC
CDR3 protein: CASSLGTGGTRRPYGYTF

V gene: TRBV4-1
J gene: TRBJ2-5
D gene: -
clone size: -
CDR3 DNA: TGCGCCAGCAGCCAGTGGATTAACCAAGAGACCCAGTACTTC
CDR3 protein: CASSQWINQETQYF

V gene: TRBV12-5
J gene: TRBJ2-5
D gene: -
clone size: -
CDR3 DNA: TGTGCTAGCCCCGCGACTCTGGGGGAGACCCAGTACTTC
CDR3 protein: CASPATLGETQYF

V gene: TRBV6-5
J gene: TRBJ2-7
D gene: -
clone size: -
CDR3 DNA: TGTGCCAGCAGTTATGGAAGGGGCGAGCAGTACTTC
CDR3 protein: CASSYGRGEQYF

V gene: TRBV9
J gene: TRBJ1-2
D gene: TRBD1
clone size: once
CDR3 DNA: TGTGCCAGCAGCTCCCGGGACAGGGGTCGTGGCTACACCTTC
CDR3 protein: CASSSRDRGRGYTF

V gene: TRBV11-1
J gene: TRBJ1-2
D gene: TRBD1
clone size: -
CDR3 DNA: TGTGCCAGCAGCCCCGGAGCAGGGGGGCATGGCTACACCTTC
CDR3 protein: CASSPGAGGHGYTF

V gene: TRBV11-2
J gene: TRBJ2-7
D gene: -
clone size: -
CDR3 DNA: TGTGCCAGCAGCTTAGGGTTTGCAGGGAGCTACGAGCAGTACTTC
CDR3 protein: CASSLGFAGSYEQYF

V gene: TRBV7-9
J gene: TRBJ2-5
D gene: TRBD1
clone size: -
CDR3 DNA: TGTGCCAGCAGCCCAAGGACAGGGGGCGTGAAGACCCAGTACTTC
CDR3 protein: CASSPRTGGVKTQYF

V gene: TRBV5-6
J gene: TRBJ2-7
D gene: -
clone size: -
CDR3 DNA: TGTGCCAGCAGCCTGAGCGGCGAGCAGTACTTC
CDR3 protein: CASSLSGEQYF

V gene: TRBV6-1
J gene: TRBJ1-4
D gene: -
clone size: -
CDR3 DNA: TGTGCCAGCAGTGAAGCGCTTCGCTCAGCTAATGAAAAACTGTTTTTT
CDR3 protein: CASSEALRSANEKLFF

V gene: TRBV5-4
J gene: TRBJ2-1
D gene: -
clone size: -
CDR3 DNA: TGTGCCAGCAGCCAGTGGGGGGACAATGAGCAGTTCTTC
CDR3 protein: CASSQWGDNEQFF

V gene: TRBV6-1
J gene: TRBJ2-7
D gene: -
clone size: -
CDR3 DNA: TGTGCCAGCAGTCCCCGGGACATGCTCTACGAGCAGTACTTC
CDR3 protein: CASSPRDMLYEQYF

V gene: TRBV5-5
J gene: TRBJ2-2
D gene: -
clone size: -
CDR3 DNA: TGTGCCAGCAGAAGGCCCAATGGGCCGCTGTTTTTT
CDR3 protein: CASRRPNGPLFF

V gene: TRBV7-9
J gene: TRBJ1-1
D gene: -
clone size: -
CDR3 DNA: TGTGCCAGCAGCTTGAGGCGGTTTGAAGCTTTCTTT
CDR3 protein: CASSLRRFEAFF

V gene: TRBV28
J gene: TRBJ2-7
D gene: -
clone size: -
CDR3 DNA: TGTGCCAGCAGTTTTTCCTACGAGCAGTACTTC
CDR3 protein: CASSFSYEQYF

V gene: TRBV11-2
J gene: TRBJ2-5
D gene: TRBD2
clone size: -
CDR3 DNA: TGTGCCAGCAGCTTCCTACTAGCGGGAGGTTTGGAGACCCAGTACTTC
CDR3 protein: CASSFLLAGGLETQYF

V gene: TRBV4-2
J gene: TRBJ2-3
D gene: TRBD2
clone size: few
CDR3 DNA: TGTGCCAGCAGCCAAGAAAGTTATGGACTAGCGGGGTTTACAGATACGCAGTATTTT
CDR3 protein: CASSQESYGLAGFTDTQYF

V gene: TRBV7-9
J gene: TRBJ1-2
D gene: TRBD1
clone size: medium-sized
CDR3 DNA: TGTGCCAGCAGCGGGCGAAGACGGGACAGGGTTACTTTAGACTATGGCTACACCTTC
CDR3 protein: CASSGRRRDRVTLDYGYTF

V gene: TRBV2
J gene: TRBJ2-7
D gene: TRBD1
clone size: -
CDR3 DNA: TGTGCCAGCAGTGGCCGGGACAGGGCCTACGAGCAGTACTTC
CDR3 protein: CASSGRDRAYEQYF

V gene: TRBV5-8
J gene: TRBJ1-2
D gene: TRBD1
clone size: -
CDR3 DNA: TGTGCCAGCAGCTACGGGACAGGGGGCGTCTATGGCTACACCTTC
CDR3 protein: CASSYGTGGVYGYTF

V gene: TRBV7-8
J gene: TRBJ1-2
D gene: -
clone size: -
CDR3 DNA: TGTGCCAGCAGCTTGGGGGAAGACGATGGCTACACCTTC
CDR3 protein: CASSLGEDDGYTF

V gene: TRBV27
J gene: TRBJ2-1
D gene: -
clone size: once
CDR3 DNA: TGTGCCAGCAGTACAGACATCTTGCGGAATGAGCAGTTCTTC
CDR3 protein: CASSTDILRNEQFF

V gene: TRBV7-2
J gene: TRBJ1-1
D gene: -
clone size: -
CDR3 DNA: TGTGCCAGCAGGTGGGGTGGGGTGACCGAAGCTTTCTTT
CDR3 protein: CASRWGGVTEAFF

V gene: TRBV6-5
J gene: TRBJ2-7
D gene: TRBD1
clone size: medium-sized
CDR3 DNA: TGTGCCAGCAGTTACGCTTGGACAGGGGCCTACGAGCAGTACTTC
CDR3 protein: CASSYAWTGAYEQYF

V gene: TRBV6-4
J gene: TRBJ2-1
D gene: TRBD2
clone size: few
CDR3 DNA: TGTGCCAGCAGTGACTCGAGCGGGGGGGCCGGCAATGAGCAGTTCTTC
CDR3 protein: CASSDSSGGAGNEQFF

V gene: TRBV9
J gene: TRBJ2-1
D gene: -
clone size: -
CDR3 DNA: TGTGCCAGCAGTGCAGGGAGCTCCTACAATGAGCAGTTCTTC
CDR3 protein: CASSAGSSYNEQFF

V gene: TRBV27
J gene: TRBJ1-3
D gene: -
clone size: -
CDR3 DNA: TGTGCCAGCAGTTTAAGTTGGGGAGCCGGAAACACCATATATTTT
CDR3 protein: CASSLSWGAGNTIYF

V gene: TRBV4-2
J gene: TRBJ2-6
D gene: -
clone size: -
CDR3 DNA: TGTGCCAGCAGCCCACGTGACAGGGAGGCGGGGGCCAACGTCCTGACTTTC
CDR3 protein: CASSPRDREAGANVLTF

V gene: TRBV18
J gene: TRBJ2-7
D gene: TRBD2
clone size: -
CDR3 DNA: TGTGCCAGCTCGCCAAGGACTAGCGGGGGGTCCATCTACTACGAGCAGTACTTC
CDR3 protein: CASSPRTSGGSIYYEQYF

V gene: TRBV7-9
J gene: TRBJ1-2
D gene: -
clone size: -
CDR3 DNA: TGTGCCAGCAGCAACCTGGACGCTAGTGGTGGCTACACCTTC
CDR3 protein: CASSNLDASGGYTF

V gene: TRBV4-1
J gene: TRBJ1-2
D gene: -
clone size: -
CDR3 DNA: TGCGCCAGCAGCCAAGACAGGGGCGGCGACGGCTACACCTTC
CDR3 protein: CASSQDRGGDGYTF

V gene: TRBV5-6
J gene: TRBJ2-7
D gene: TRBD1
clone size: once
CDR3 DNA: TGTGCCAGCAGCGCGGGACAGGGCAACGAGCAGTACTTC
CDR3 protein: CASSAGQGNEQYF

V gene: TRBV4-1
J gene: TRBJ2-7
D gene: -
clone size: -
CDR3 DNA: TGCGCCAGCAGCCCGGACAGCTACGAGCAGTACTTC
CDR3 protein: CASSPDSYEQYF